Below are 24 T cell receptor beta chains sequenced from a single sample in a study of blood T cell repertoires in COVID-19. The protocol was immunoSEQ multiplex PCR, while the TCRdb copy is restricted to in-frame clones and leaves out a portion. The sample consists of 80,000 or so clones, around 80% of them appearing once. Material: peripheral blood. The receptor source for this set is a man older than 75 with acute or convalescent COVID-19.

J is TRBJ1-4 and V is TRBV2, with unresolved D. This CDR3 is 13 amino acids long. Germline V CDR1 and CDR2: SNHLY, FYNNEI. Deletions cut 1 base from V and 12 bases from J, with 12 bases between. CDR3 sequence: CASSEESAGELFF. The CDR3 DNA reads as TGTGCCAGCAGTGAAGAGTCTGCAGGCGAACTGTTTTTT.

The V and J genes are TRBV6-5 and TRBJ1-5, with 9 bases identical to TRBD1. J was trimmed by 4 bases and V by 6 bases; bases with no gene match: 7. CDR3 length equals 15 residues. Germline V gene lookup returns CDR1 MNHEY and CDR2 SVGAGI. The CDR3 reads CASSHYGQGNQPQHF. The CDR3 bases are TGTGCCAGCAGCCATTACGGACAGGGGAATCAGCCCCAGCATTTT.

The chain couples TRBV11-2 to TRBJ2-1; possibly TRBD1 for D (6 bases). The V gene's germline CDR1 is SGHAT and CDR2 FQNNGV. The CDR3 runs to 13 residues. V was trimmed by 4 bases and J by 7 bases, leaving 11 bases between them. This CDR3 reads CASSYGRGNEQFF. The CDR3 DNA reads TGTGCCAGCAGCTATGGCAGGGGAAATGAGCAGTTCTTC.

This clone was observed once. The genes are TRBV18 and TRBJ2-2; D remains unclear. Germline lookup yields CDR1 KGHSH and CDR2 LQKENI. The V gene lost 3 bases and the J gene lost 0 bases, with 11 bases spanning the gap. This CDR3 has 16 residues. This chain's CDR3 is CASSPTDISNTGELFF. The CDR3 DNA follows: TGTGCCAGCTCACCCACCGACATCTCGAACACCGGGGAGCTGTTTTTT. The variable domain in full, with the rest retrieved from reference TRBV18 and TRBJ2-2, is NAGVMQNPRHLVRRRGQEARLRCSPMKGHSHVYWYRQLPEEGLKFMVYLQKENIIDESGMPKERFSAEFPKEGPSILRIQQVVRGDSAAYFCASSPTDISNTGELFFGEGSRLTVL.

The rearrangement links TRBV5-6 to TRBJ2-7; 8 bases agree with TRBD1. Looked up from germline, CDR1 is SGHDT and CDR2 is YYEEEE. The CDR3 runs 13 residues. After removal of 4 bases from V and 2 bases from J, the junction contained 2 bases not matched to a gene. The CDR3 bases are TGTGCCAGCAGCCCGGACAGGGCCTACGAGCAGTACTTC. Its protein product is CASSPDRAYEQYF. Variable domain in full (rest from reference TRBV5-6 and TRBJ2-7): DAGVTQSPTHLIKTRGQQVTLRCSPKSGHDTVSWYQQALGQGPQFIFQYYEEEERQRGNFPDRFSGHQFPNYSSELNVNALLLGDSALYLCASSPDRAYEQYFGPGTRLTVT.

The J gene is TRBJ2-7, the V gene TRBV3-1 (or the pseudogene TRBV3-2); 7 bases line up with TRBD1. In germline, CDR1 is LGHDT, CDR2 YNNKEL (reference sequence). With 8 bases clipped from V and 1 base from J, the junction kept 8 bases outside the gene matches. CDR3 length equals 14 residues. The CDR3 DNA reads as TGTGCCAGCGCCCTTGGGACAGAGTCCTACGAGCAGTACTTC. Translated: CASALGTESYEQYF.

V is TRBV5-6 and J is TRBJ2-7; D perhaps matches TRBD1 (6 bases). V was pared by 1 base and J by 6 bases, with 8 bases between. The germline gives CDR1 SGHDT, CDR2 YYEEEE. CDR3 size: 12 residues. The chain's CDR3 is CASSLTGSEQYF. In DNA, the CDR3 is TGTGCCAGCAGCTTGACAGGGAGCGAGCAGTACTTC.

The sample holds one count of this clone. The gene calls are TRBV7-3 and TRBJ2-5; 7 bases align to TRBD1. The CDR3 length is 13 residues. Germline V lookup: CDR1 SGHTA, CDR2 FQGTGA. Trimming took 5 bases from V and 5 from J; bases not matched to a gene: 5. CDR3 in DNA: TGTGCCAGCAGCACCGACAGGGAGGAGACCCAGTACTTC. It specifies CASSTDREETQYF.

The sample holds a few counts of this clone. CDR3 sequence reads: CASSPVGTGLYEKLFF. The CDR3 DNA reads TGTGCCAGCAGCCCTGTGGGGACAGGGCTTTATGAAAAACTGTTTTTT. The chain recombines TRBV11-2 with TRBJ1-4; TRBD1 matches at 9 bases. V trimming: 5 bases; J trimming: 6 bases; junction bases outside the gene matches: 10. CDR1 is SGHAT, CDR2 FQNNGV, per germline. The CDR3 runs to 16 residues.

The chain employs TRBV18 and TRBJ1-1; perhaps TRBD1 as D (5 bases). V gave up 6 bases and J gave up 3 bases, with 11 bases separating them. CDR1 KGHSH and CDR2 LQKENI come from the germline V gene. The CDR3 covers 13 residues. The CDR3 loop is CASSQGLDTEAFF. In DNA form, the CDR3 reads TGTGCCAGCTCTCAGGGCTTGGACACTGAAGCTTTCTTT.

In nucleotides, the CDR3 is TGTGCCACCTCACCCGTGGCAGACTTCAATCAGCCCCAGCATTTT. Protein product: CATSPVADFNQPQHF. The V call is TRBV2, the J call TRBJ1-5; D remains unclear. The CDR3 is 15 amino acids. Germline CDR1 and CDR2: SNHLY and FYNNEI. Trimming stripped 10 bases from V and 3 bases from J, with 19 bases between.

The table lists this clone with many counts. The chain links TRBV2 to TRBJ1-2, with a weak D call TRBD1 (5 bases). This CDR3 has 11 amino acids. Trimming stripped 2 bases from V and 8 bases from J, with 6 bases between. Germline loops: CDR1 SNHLY, CDR2 FYNNEI. This CDR3 is CASSETGGYTF. Written as DNA, the CDR3 is TGTGCCAGCAGTGAAACAGGAGGCTACACCTTC.

The rearrangement uses TRBV3-1 (or the pseudogene TRBV3-2) and TRBJ2-7; TRBD1 aligns across 7 bases. CDR3 length equals 15 residues. The V segment lost 0 bases and the J segment 7 bases; nucleotides outside the gene matches: 9. Looked up from germline, CDR1 is LGHDT and CDR2 is YNNKEL (reference sequence). CDR3 bases: TGTGCCAGCAGCCAAGATGTTAGGGGGCCTCGTGAGCAGTACTTC. It encodes CASSQDVRGPREQYF.

This clone was detected once. The CDR3 reads CASSQVAFGGDTGELFF. Here the CDR3 DNA reads TGTGCCAGCAGCCAAGTGGCCTTCGGAGGGGACACCGGGGAGCTGTTTTTT. This chain connects TRBV7-3 to TRBJ2-2; D perhaps matches TRBD2 (6 bases). Trimming stripped 5 bases from V and 3 bases from J, with 19 bases between. The CDR3 length is 17 residues. Germline V gene data show CDR1 as SGHTA and CDR2 as FQGTGA.

This chain links TRBV7-6 with TRBJ2-5; D remains unclear. The V end was cut by 5 bases, the J end by 1 base, with 14 bases between. Germline V CDR1 and CDR2: SGHVS, FNYEAQ. This CDR3 has 15 residues. CDR3 DNA sequence: TGTGCCAGCAGCCAAAATAGACAAATCCAAGAGACCCAGTACTTC. Its translation: CASSQNRQIQETQYF.

The CDR3 region has the DNA TGTGCCAGCAGTGCCGCCTCAGGCGGAGCGCCGGGGGTTGGTACCTACGAGCAGTACTTC. Its protein product is CASSAASGGAPGVGTYEQYF. V gene TRBV6-1 combines with J gene TRBJ2-7, with TRBD2 as a possible D gene (6 bases). This CDR3 is 20 amino acids long. V was clipped by 4 bases and J by 2 bases, with 30 bases between them. Per the germline V gene, CDR1 is MNHNS and CDR2 is SASEGT.

The CDR3 bases are TGTGCCTGGAGCCACCGGGACAGGGTCACTGAAGCTTTCTTT. Its protein is CAWSHRDRVTEAFF. The chain combines TRBV30 with TRBJ1-1; 9 bases fit TRBD1. V shed 3 bases and J 4 bases; nucleotides not matched to a gene: 6. The CDR3 is 14 amino acids. Germline values: CDR1 GTSNPN, CDR2 SVGIG (reference sequence).

The V and J genes are TRBV7-3 and TRBJ1-5; D is unclear. Germline lookup yields CDR1 SGHTA and CDR2 FQGTGA. V was cut by 2 bases and J by 4 bases, with 12 bases left in between. The CDR3 runs to 15 residues. The CDR3 sequence: CASSLDGLANQPQHF. The DNA for the CDR3 is TGTGCCAGCAGCTTAGACGGATTAGCGAATCAGCCCCAGCATTTT.

This sequence joins TRBV2 and TRBJ1-6, with D possibly matching TRBD1 (6 bases). Germline assignment: CDR1 SNHLY and CDR2 FYNNEI. V lost 6 bases, J lost 0 bases, and 12 bases lay in between. This CDR3 has 16 amino acids. The CDR3 loop reads CASRTDRSSYNSPLHF. The CDR3 DNA is TGTGCCAGCAGAACCGACAGGAGCTCCTATAATTCACCCCTCCACTTT.

The chain carries TRBV18 and TRBJ1-1, with a tentative D call TRBD1 (6 bases). Trimming removed 0 bases from V and 4 bases from J, with 9 bases in between. Germline CDR1 and CDR2: KGHSH and LQKENI. CDR3 length: 14 residues. The CDR3 DNA reads TGTGCCAGCTCACCACCGCAAGGGGGCACTGAAGCTTTCTTT. Translation: CASSPPQGGTEAFF.

J is TRBJ2-7 and V is TRBV4-1, with 8 nucleotides matching TRBD2. V shed 3 bases, J shed 2 bases, and the junction held 0 bases outside the gene matches. CDR1 is MGHRA, CDR2 YSYEKL, per germline. The CDR3 is 13 amino acids. The CDR3 coding sequence is TGCGCCAGCAGCCAGCGGGAGGCCTACGAGCAGTACTTC. Translated: CASSQREAYEQYF.

The chain recombines TRBV6-5 with TRBJ1-2; TRBD1 agrees at 9 bases. V lost 8 bases to trimming and J lost 2 bases; unmatched junction nucleotides: 3. From germline, CDR1 is MNHEY and CDR2 SVGAGI. This CDR3 has 13 residues. The CDR3 sequence: CASGQGINYGYTF. The CDR3 region has the DNA TGTGCCAGCGGACAGGGGATAAACTATGGCTACACCTTC.

The V call is TRBV5-1, the J call TRBJ1-4, with 8 bases fitting TRBD1. The length of the CDR3 is 14 residues. V dropped 5 bases and J dropped 8; count of bases not matched to a gene: 8. Per the germline V gene, CDR1 is SGHRS and CDR2 is YFSETQ. In DNA, the CDR3 is TGCGCCAGCAGATTGACAGGGGATGGGGAAAAACTGTTTTTT. Translating it yields CASRLTGDGEKLFF.

The V and J genes are TRBV4-1 and TRBJ1-2; 10 bases are a match to TRBD1. This CDR3 comprises 15 residues. V was pared by 3 bases and J by 5 bases, with 6 bases of the junction left unmatched. CDR1 and CDR2 from the germline V gene are MGHRA and YSYEKL. CDR3 nucleotide sequence: TGCGCCAGCAGCCAGGCGGGACAGGGGTGGTATGGCTACACCTTC. It codes for CASSQAGQGWYGYTF.